The 3 T cell receptor beta chains presented below share a single source sample, sequenced in a study of T cells after posttransplantation cyclophosphamide. Profiled with immunoSEQ multiplex PCR; TCRdb holds only in-frame clones, not every one. The sample contains about 14,000 clones, none of them singletons. A marrow graft followed busulfan-fludarabine conditioning, with cyclophosphamide on days +3 and +4. The source material was PBMCs, sampled 1162 days after allogeneic stem cell transplant with posttransplant cyclophosphamide. These receptors were obtained from a female patient in her thirties or forties who received an allogeneic stem cell transplant from a related donor, was CMV-positive, and had no GVHD. The graft donor may have given rise to some T cells.

This clone was seen repeatedly, ten times or more. J is TRBJ1-2 and V is TRBV7-2; TRBD1 is a possible D gene (6 bases). Germline V gene sequence: CDR1 SGHTA, CDR2 FQGNSA. The V gene lost 5 bases and the J gene lost 5 bases, with 6 bases spanning the gap. This CDR3 comprises 11 residues. The CDR3 coding sequence is TGTGCCAGCAGCCAGGGGTATGGCTACACCTTC. Amino acids: CASSQGYGYTF.

This clone was found a few times. One junction end disagrees with the germline gene, perhaps due to a read error. CDR3 nucleotide sequence: TGTGCCAGCAGTGTCTCGGTCCAAGAGACCCAGTACTTC. Protein sequence: CASSVSVQETQYF. The chain is built from TRBV10-3 and TRBJ2-5; D not certain. Germline-derived CDR1 and CDR2 are ENHRY and SYGVKD. The CDR3 is made up of 13 amino acids.

V usage is TRBV5-6 and J usage is TRBJ2-3, with D maybe TRBD2 (6 bases). V lost 2 bases and J 0 bases, leaving 16 bases between the germline ends. CDR3 length: 17 residues. Germline-derived CDR1 and CDR2 are SGHDT and YYEEEE. The CDR3 protein is CASSFLATNPSTDTQYF. DNA for the CDR3: TGTGCCAGCAGCTTCCTAGCGACCAACCCTAGCACAGATACGCAGTATTTT.